Presented here are 8 T cell receptor beta chains from one specimen sequenced in a study of CD8 T cells in Susac syndrome. Reverse transcription used roughly 0.5 to 1 ug RNA and random hexamers. A single record per CDR3 protein comes from TCRdb applying MiXCR to the immunoSEQ multiplex PCR reads. The table has around 170,000 distinct CDR3 sequences, 95% seen once. Specimen: CD8+ T cells from PBMCs. The receptors come from a human donor with multiple sclerosis.

This sequence joins TRBV6-5 and TRBJ2-7; 9 nucleotides align to TRBD1. Trimming removed 6 bases from V and 4 bases from J; junction bases left unmatched: 4. This CDR3 spans 13 amino acids. CDR1 and CDR2 (germline): MNHEY, SVGAGI. The DNA for the CDR3 is TGTGCCAGCAGCCGAGGGACAGGGTACGAGCAGTACTTC. This translates into CASSRGTGYEQYF.

The chain has TRBV3-1 and TRBJ2-5; TRBD1 agrees at 8 bases. This CDR3 has 12 amino acids. Trimming cost V 2 bases and J 9 bases; bases outside gene matches: 2. From germline, CDR1 is LGHDT and CDR2 YNNKEL (reference sequence). The CDR3 DNA follows: TGTGCCAGCAGCCAACTGACAGGGGCCCAGTACTTC. Residues: CASSQLTGAQYF.

The chain joins TRBV29-1 to TRBJ2-7; D may be TRBD2 (5 bases). This CDR3 is 13 amino acids long. Trimming left V 7 bases short and J 2 bases short, with 15 bases between. CDR1 is SQVTM and CDR2 is ANQGSEA in the germline V gene. The CDR3 nucleotides are TGCAGCGCCGGGGTGACTGGGGCCTACGAGCAGTACTTC. Translated: CSAGVTGAYEQYF.

This clonotype was found a few times. The chain employs TRBV29-1 and TRBJ2-7, with 9 bases that match TRBD1. Looked up from germline, CDR1 is SQVTM and CDR2 is ANQGSEA. Trimming at V came to 4 bases and at J to 4 bases, leaving 5 bases not matched to a gene. This CDR3 has 13 amino acids. CDR3 in amino acids: CSVVTGGRYEQYF. CDR3 coding DNA: TGCAGCGTTGTGACAGGGGGTCGGTACGAGCAGTACTTC.

The rearrangement links TRBV6-5 to TRBJ2-1; unclear D gene. Trimming left V 0 bases short and J 6 bases short, with 6 bases between. CDR1 is MNHEY, CDR2 SVGAGI, per germline. There are 13 residues in the CDR3. The CDR3 DNA sequence: TGTGCCAGCAGTTACTCGGGGTTCAATGAGCAGTTCTTC. Translating it yields CASSYSGFNEQFF.

This chain joins TRBV20-1 and TRBJ1-1, with D uncertain. This CDR3 comprises 14 residues. Trimming removed 5 bases at V and 0 bases at J, with 13 bases between. Germline V CDR1 and CDR2: DFQATT, SNEGSKA (reference sequence). CDR3: CSARVATLNTEAFF. The CDR3 region has the DNA TGCAGTGCTCGAGTTGCGACACTGAACACTGAAGCTTTCTTT.

This CDR3 reads CSARVRGLAVYNEQFF. CDR3 nucleotide sequence: TGCAGTGCTAGAGTTCGGGGACTAGCGGTCTACAATGAGCAGTTCTTC. The chain employs TRBV20-1 and TRBJ2-1; 11 nucleotides line up with TRBD2. This CDR3 has 16 residues. From germline, CDR1 is DFQATT and CDR2 SNEGSKA (reference sequence). With V trimmed by 1 base and J by 3 bases, 5 bases remained unmatched.

The chain recombines TRBV4-1 with TRBJ2-7; TRBD2 agrees at 10 bases. The CDR3 extends over 17 amino acids. Per germline, CDR1 MGHRA and CDR2 YSYEKL. V lost 1 base and J lost 3; bases outside the gene matches: 9. CDR3 nucleotide sequence: TGCGCCAGCAGCCAAGGAACTAGCGGGACTACCTACTACGAGCAGTACTTC. This sequence encodes CASSQGTSGTTYYEQYF.